This record concerns one T cell receptor (beta chain) sequence. Its antigen is unknown. The data are from a study of cytomegalovirus exposure and HLA in healthy donors. Study outcomes and limitations: Earlier analysis yielded a pattern in which most TCR beta V segments were productive about 90% or about 30% of the time. Cytomegalovirus status was reportedly diagnosed by the classifier with high sensitivity and specificity. A later analysis reportedly found fewer N-insertions in an Asian-associated ancestry cluster than the roughly 670-donor mean.

Germline lookup yields CDR1 MNHEY and CDR2 SMNVEV (reference sequence). V shed 5 bases and J shed 0 bases, with 10 bases lying between them. This CDR3 contains 14 residues. The study ran its PCR with 60 Vbeta and 13 Jbeta primers. TCRdb's copy holds only in-frame clones and misses some; the assay was immunoSEQ multiplex PCR. The sample records around 120,000 clones, roughly three fifths being singletons. This TCR was sampled from a woman in her thirties or forties in good health and CMV-seropositive. V is TRBV27 and J is TRBJ1-1; the D gene is possibly TRBD1 (5 bases). The specimen sequenced was PBMCs. DNA for the CDR3: TGTGCCAGCAGTAAAGACAGTATGAACACTGAAGCTTTCTTT. As protein: CASSKDSMNTEAFF.